This TCR beta chain stems from a study of CD8 T cells in Susac syndrome. V was clipped by 3 bases and J by 2 bases, with 13 bases between them. Germline loops: CDR1 SGDLS, CDR2 YYNGEE. The CDR3 is 15 amino acids. Random hexamers were used to reverse transcribe 0.5 to 1 ug of RNA. TCR beta CDR3 was amplified by immunoSEQ multiplex PCR. This amplification extended across 54 Vbeta and 13 Jbeta segments. TCRdb re-called the immunoSEQ multiplex PCR reads through MiXCR, storing one row per CDR3 protein. The table lists some 170,000 distinct CDR3 sequences, 90% to 95% of them singletons. Sequenced material: CD4+ T cells from PBMCs. The rearrangement joins TRBV9 to TRBJ2-3, with D perhaps matching TRBD1 (6 bases). The TCR originated in a human donor in good health. Here the CDR3 DNA reads TGTGCCAGCAGCGCGGACTCAGGGGTCACAGATACGCAGTATTTT. It codes for CASSADSGVTDTQYF.